Listed here are 15 T cell receptor beta chains from one sample, sequenced in a study of response to subunit inactivated influenza vaccine. One entry per CDR3 protein, called by TCRdb with MiXCR from the RT-PCR reads. The repertoire holds roughly 700,000 distinct CDR3 sequences, with about 15% as singletons. The sequencing here drew on PBMCs from blood, taken roughly 15 days before vaccination. Every receptor here comes from a man over 45 who received an inactivated influenza vaccine.

This clonotype was detected ten times or more. The chain has TRBV21-1 and TRBJ1-6. TRBV21-1 is labeled a pseudogene. The CDR3 is made up of 18 amino acids. CDR3 in DNA: TGTGCCAGCAGCAATATACGCCCTCACCAGGCCAGAAATTCACCCCTCCACTTT. It is translated as CASSNIRPHQARNSPLHF.

The chain couples TRBV6-2 or TRBV6-3 to TRBJ1-2; D might be TRBD1 (6 bases). V lost 5 bases and J lost 14, with 18 bases in between. Germline V CDR1 and CDR2: MNHEY, SVGEGT. The CDR3 sequence is 12 residues long. CDR3 protein: CASSLPAGTKTF. The CDR3 bases are TGTGCCAGCAGTCTCCCCGCCGGGACAAAAACCTTC.

The chain is built from TRBV5-1 and TRBJ2-5; 7 bases line up with TRBD1. This CDR3 comprises 15 residues. V was pared by 4 bases and J by 3 bases, with 9 bases of the junction left unmatched. Germline V gene sequence: CDR1 SGHRS, CDR2 YFSETQ. In nucleotides, the CDR3 is TGCGCCAGCAGCCTACCCGGGACAGCCGAAGAGACCCAGTACTTC. Amino acid sequence: CASSLPGTAEETQYF.

This clonotype was observed at least ten times. The chain carries TRBV12-3 or TRBV12-4 and TRBJ2-2, with no clear D. This CDR3 is 14 amino acids long. The ends were cut back, 3 bases at V and 0 bases at J, with 5 bases in the middle. CDR3 sequence reads: CASSLSPNTGELFF. The CDR3 DNA reads as TGTGCCAGCAGTTTGTCCCCGAACACCGGGGAGCTGTTTTTT.

J is TRBJ2-1 and V is TRBV30; 8 bases are a match to TRBD2. Germline V lookup: CDR1 GTSNPN, CDR2 SVGIG (reference sequence). The CDR3 extends over 15 amino acids. The DNA for the CDR3 is TGTCCTCTGGAGTGCATAGCGGGACAAAGCAATGAGCAGTTCTTC. Its translation: CPLECIAGQSNEQFF.

Ten or more counts support this clonotype. The rearrangement links TRBV12-3 or TRBV12-4 to TRBJ1-5; tentative D call: TRBD1 (5 bases). The CDR3 is 16 residues long. Trimming took off 5 bases at V and 1 base at J, with 15 bases between the two ends. CDR3: CASSPTGSGSNQPQHF. CDR3 sequence (DNA): TGTGCCAGCAGTCCCACAGGATCCGGGAGCAATCAGCCCCAGCATTTT.

This clonotype was counted a few times. This chain uses TRBV14 with TRBJ2-7; a possible D gene is TRBD2 (5 bases). CDR3 length equals 14 residues. V was cut by 4 bases and J by 2 bases, with 12 bases left in between. Germline loops: CDR1 SGHDN, CDR2 FVKESK. The CDR3 DNA reads TGTGCCAGCAGCCGGTTAGCGAACGCCTACGAGCAGTACTTC. Translating gives CASSRLANAYEQYF.

This clonotype was found many times. The chain employs TRBV6-5 and TRBJ1-6; the D is unclear. The CDR3 sequence is 16 residues long. Trimming stripped 2 bases from V and 1 base from J, with 9 bases between. Germline-derived CDR1 and CDR2 are MNHEY and SVGAGI. The CDR3 reads CASSYDWKSYNSPLHF. CDR3 sequence (DNA): TGTGCCAGCAGTTACGATTGGAAGTCCTATAATTCACCCCTCCACTTT.

The rearrangement links TRBV29-1 to TRBJ2-2; D gene uncertain. V was clipped by 4 bases and J by 3 bases, with 12 bases between them. This CDR3 comprises 14 residues. In germline, CDR1 is SQVTM, CDR2 ANQGSEA. In nucleotides, the CDR3 is TGCAGCGTTGCCGAGGCTAGATACACCGGGGAGCTGTTTTTT. This translates into CSVAEARYTGELFF.

This clonotype was seen a single time. The genes are TRBV6-5 and TRBJ2-6; 7 bases line up with TRBD1. Germline values: CDR1 MNHEY, CDR2 SVGAGI. Trimming took 0 bases from V and 4 from J; bases not matched to a gene: 9. The CDR3 totals 18 residues. CDR3 residues: CASSYSTGIVPGANVLTF. CDR3 in DNA: TGTGCCAGCAGTTACTCGACAGGGATAGTCCCCGGGGCCAACGTCCTGACTTTC.

In the case of this clonotype: A junction boundary mismatches the germline segment, possibly from a read error. The chain uses TRBV19 and TRBJ2-1; no firm D call. Germline-derived CDR1 and CDR2 are LNHDA and SQIVND (reference sequence). The CDR3 contains 14 residues. Here the CDR3 DNA reads TGTGCCAGTAGTATTTTGCGCTCCTACAATGAGCATTTCTTC. Amino acid sequence: CASSILRSYNEHFF.

This clonotype was counted between two and nine times. The chain joins TRBV20-1 to TRBJ2-3; D is undetermined. Trimming removed 6 bases at V and 6 bases at J, with 13 bases between. This CDR3 is built from 12 residues. Germline V gene data show CDR1 as DFQATT and CDR2 as SNEGSKA (reference sequence). The CDR3 nucleotides read TGCAGTGCCCGGAAGCCCCCGGATACGCAGTATTTT. Translation: CSARKPPDTQYF.

V usage is TRBV10-1 and J usage is TRBJ2-1; D perhaps matches TRBD2 (7 bases). Germline CDR1 and CDR2: WNHNN and SYGVQD (reference sequence). The CDR3 totals 18 residues. V shed 2 bases and J shed 4 bases, with 21 bases lying between them. CDR3 region: CASSEKGGARPNYNEQFF. CDR3 bases: TGCGCCAGCAGTGAGAAGGGGGGGGCAAGACCAAATTACAATGAGCAGTTCTTC.

The CDR3 DNA is TGTGCCAGCAGCCGACAGGCCACTAGCACAGATACGCAGTATTTT. Residues: CASSRQATSTDTQYF. The J gene is TRBJ2-3, the V gene TRBV28; possible D gene TRBD1, 6 bases. Germline CDR1 and CDR2: MDHEN and SYDVKM. V lost 6 bases to trimming and J lost 0 bases, with 13 bases between them. The CDR3 consists of 15 residues.

This clonotype was observed a handful of times. Its ends do not fully match the called genes, so a read error is possible. The gene calls are TRBV7-2 and TRBJ2-1; 7 bases match TRBD1. The CDR3 extends over 13 amino acids. The germline CDR1 and CDR2 sequences are SGHTA and FQGNSA. CDR3 sequence (DNA): TGTGCCAGCAGCAATACCCCGGGACAGCCCGGCGTCTTC. Translation: CASSNTPGQPGVF.